This T cell receptor (beta chain) comes out of a study of early stage breast cancer tumors. In the study overall: ER+/PR+/HER2- status applied to twelve of 16 invasive breast tumors.

The protocol was immunoSEQ multiplex PCR, while the TCRdb copy is restricted to in-frame clones and leaves out a portion. The table shows about 72,000 clones, with around four fifths occurring only once. Regarding the study as a whole: Blood repertoires resembled normal breast more than tumor.

A remark on this clone: Its antigen is as yet unknown.

The receptor was derived from a person between 60 and 69 years old with breast cancer. Sequencing used blood.

CDR3 DNA sequence: TGTGCCAGCAGCGTAGACGTCCAGTCCTACAATGAGCAGTTCTTC. Protein: CASSVDVQSYNEQFF. V usage is TRBV9 and J usage is TRBJ2-1; D ambiguous. V lost 0 bases and J 1 base, leaving 8 bases between the germline ends. CDR1 SGDLS and CDR2 YYNGEE come from the germline V gene. The CDR3 has 15 residues.